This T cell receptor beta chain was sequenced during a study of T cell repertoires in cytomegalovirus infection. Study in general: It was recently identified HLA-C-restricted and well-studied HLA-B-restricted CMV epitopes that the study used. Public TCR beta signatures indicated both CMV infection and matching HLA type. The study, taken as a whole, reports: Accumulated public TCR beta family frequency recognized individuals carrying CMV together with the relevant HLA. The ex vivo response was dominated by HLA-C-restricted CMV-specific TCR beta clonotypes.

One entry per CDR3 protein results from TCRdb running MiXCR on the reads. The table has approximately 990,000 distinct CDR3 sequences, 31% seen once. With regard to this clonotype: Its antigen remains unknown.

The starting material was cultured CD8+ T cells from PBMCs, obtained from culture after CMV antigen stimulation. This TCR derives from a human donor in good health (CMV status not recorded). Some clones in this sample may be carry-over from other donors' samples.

The CDR3 here is CASSQSVIETVRSYEQYF. The CDR3 region has the DNA TGCGCCAGCAGTCAATCCGTCATCGAAACAGTCCGCTCCTACGAGCAGTACTTC. The V call is TRBV23-1, the J call TRBJ2-7, with D unclear. TRBV23-1 is placed among ORFs of uncertain function. V lost 0 bases, J lost 0 bases, and 18 bases lay in between. This CDR3 has 18 amino acids.